This TCR beta chain emerged from a study of T cell responses to AZD1222 COVID-19 vaccine (dated by TCRdb to 2020 to 2023). Regarding the research as a whole: Because spike-specific TCR depth and breadth did not differ between the two schedules, AZD1222 recipients who got a second dose at roughly 4 weeks were pooled with those who got a second dose at roughly 12 weeks. TCR sequencing covered over 230 trial participants: nearly 210 given two doses of AZD1222 and 26 given two doses of MenACWY control vaccine. Trial participants were enrolled by age into subgroups of 18-55, 56-69 and 70-plus years, and 148, 28 and 57 TCR-sequenced participants, respectively, were included in these subgroups.

Results and caveats for the whole study, not just this receptor: The vaccine-associated CD4 TCRs covered the entire spike protein, and the dominant responses fell in regions 160-218 and 743-854. Most participants were white British and females outnumbered males, and the authors suggested that clonal diversity may have been underestimated. Because no samples from the day 14 peak response were available, repertoires could be characterized only after the peak T cell response. After two AZD1222 doses, spike-specific TCR breadth and depth were significantly higher than at day 0 and than in MenACWY recipients. Conclusions about previously exposed vaccinees are limited, since just a handful of AZD1222 recipients were seropositive for SARS-CoV-2 at baseline. The 56-69-year group was small, and its depth increase did not reach significance, likely because of low power. Reportedly, close to half of the unique spike-specific TCRs recognized epitopes lying outside the regions that are mutated in the B.1.351 and B.1.1.7 variants.

The CDR3 regions of human TCRbeta chains were analyzed by immunosequencing. On the authors' methods: TCRs in the repertoires were matched against a reference library of SARS-CoV-2-specific TCRs that had been generated with the MIRA antigen-specificity platform. Breadth was defined as the fraction of unique TCRs that were SARS-CoV-2-associated. Depth was defined as the fraction of total T cells that were SARS-CoV-2-associated. Each spike-specific TCR was assigned to its reactive spike region and to a CD4 or CD8 class using the MIRA data. Log10-transformed breadth and depth values were compared by one-way ANOVA with Sidak's multiple comparisons tests. What TCRdb holds here is the immuneACCESS table cut down to in-frame rearrangements. Part of the clones is not present; checked against another copy, under half of the missing clones reflect an unresolved V gene, and the others are unexplained. V and J calls and clone size are those listed in that table; D and trimming were worked out from the DNA. Recorded for this sample are around 180,000 clones; 88% of them occurred a single time. The ten most abundant clones make up approximately 7.7% of the sample.

Worth noting for this clone: Its antigen specificity is not known. Per-base quality was not reported, and no clone a single base away is much larger than it.

Taken from cysteine to phenylalanine, the CDR3 has 12 residues. The read is trimmed to its CDR3 DNA, 36 bases read in frame from base 1. V is cut by 11 bases and J by 6 bases, and the space between the germline ends is 11 bases. From a lookup of the germline V gene (reference sequence), CDR1 and CDR2 are SEHNR and FQNEAQ. The label giving this sample's time point can be read as: baseline before first vaccination. The vaccinee samples were drawn from two UK trials, COV001 and COV002, one of which was a single-blind randomized controlled phase 2/3 trial testing AZD1222 (ChAdOx1 nCoV-19) in healthy adults. Trial participant PBMC samples were collected at day 0 and day 28 after the second dose for TCRbeta chain sequencing.

The TCR originated in an adult in good health. Sequences were derived from peripheral blood, sampled on day 0 of AZD1222 vaccination. The rearrangement joined TRBV7-9 to TRBJ1-6; TRBD1 is a weak D gene call, 5 bases matching. The DNA is TGTGCCGGGGGGGAAGCTAATTCACCCCTCCACTTT. The translation is CAGGEANSPLHF.